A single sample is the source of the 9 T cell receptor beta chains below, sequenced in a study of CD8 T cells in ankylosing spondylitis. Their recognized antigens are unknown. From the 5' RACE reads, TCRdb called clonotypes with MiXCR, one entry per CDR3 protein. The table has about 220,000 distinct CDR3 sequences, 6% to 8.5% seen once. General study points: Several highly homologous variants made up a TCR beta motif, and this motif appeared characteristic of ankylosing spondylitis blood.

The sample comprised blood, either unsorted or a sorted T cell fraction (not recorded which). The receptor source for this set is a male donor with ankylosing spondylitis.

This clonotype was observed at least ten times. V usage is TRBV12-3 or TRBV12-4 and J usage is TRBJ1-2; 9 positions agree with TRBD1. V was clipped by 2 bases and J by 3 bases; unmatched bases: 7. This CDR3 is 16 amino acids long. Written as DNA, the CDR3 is TGTGCCAGCAGTTTACCCCCACAGGGGGCTGACTATGGCTACACCTTC. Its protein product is CASSLPPQGADYGYTF.

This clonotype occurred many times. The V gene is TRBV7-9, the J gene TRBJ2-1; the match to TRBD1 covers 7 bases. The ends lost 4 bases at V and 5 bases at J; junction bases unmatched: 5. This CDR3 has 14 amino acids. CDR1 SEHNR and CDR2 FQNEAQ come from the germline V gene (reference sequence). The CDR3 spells CASSSRDRHNEQFF. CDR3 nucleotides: TGTGCCAGCAGCTCCCGGGACAGACACAATGAGCAGTTCTTC. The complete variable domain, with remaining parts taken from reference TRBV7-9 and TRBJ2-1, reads DTGVSQNPRHKITKRGQNVTFRCDPISEHNRLYWYRQTLGQGPEFLTYFQNEAQLEKSRLLSDRFSAERPKGSFSTLEIQRTEQGDSAMYLCASSSRDRHNEQFFGPGTRLTVL.

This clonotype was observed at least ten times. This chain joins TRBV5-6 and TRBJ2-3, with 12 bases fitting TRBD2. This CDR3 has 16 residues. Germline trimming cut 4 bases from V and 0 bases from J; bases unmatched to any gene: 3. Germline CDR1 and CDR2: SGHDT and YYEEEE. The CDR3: CASSAGTSGSTDTQYF. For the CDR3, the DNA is TGTGCCAGCAGCGCCGGGACTAGCGGGAGCACAGATACGCAGTATTTT.

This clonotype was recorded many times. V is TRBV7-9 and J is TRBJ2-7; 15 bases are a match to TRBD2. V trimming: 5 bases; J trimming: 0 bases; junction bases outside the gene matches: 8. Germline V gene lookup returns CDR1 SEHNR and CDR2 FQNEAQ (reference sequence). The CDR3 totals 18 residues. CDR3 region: CASSPGLAGGPVSYEQYF. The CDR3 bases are TGTGCCAGCAGCCCCGGACTAGCGGGAGGGCCGGTCTCCTACGAGCAGTACTTC.

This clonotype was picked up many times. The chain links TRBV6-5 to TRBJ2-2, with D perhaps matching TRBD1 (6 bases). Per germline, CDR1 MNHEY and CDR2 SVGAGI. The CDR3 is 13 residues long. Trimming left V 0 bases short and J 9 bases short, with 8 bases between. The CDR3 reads CASSYSDSRELFF. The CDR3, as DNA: TGTGCCAGCAGTTACTCGGACAGCCGGGAGCTGTTTTTT.

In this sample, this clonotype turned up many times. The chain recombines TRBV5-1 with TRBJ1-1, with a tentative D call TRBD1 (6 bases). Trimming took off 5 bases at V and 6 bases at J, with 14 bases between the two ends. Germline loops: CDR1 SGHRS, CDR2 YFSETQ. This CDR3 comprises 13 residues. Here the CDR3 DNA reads TGCGCCAGCAGGTTAAGTCAGGGGCCTGAAGCTTTCTTT. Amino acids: CASRLSQGPEAFF.

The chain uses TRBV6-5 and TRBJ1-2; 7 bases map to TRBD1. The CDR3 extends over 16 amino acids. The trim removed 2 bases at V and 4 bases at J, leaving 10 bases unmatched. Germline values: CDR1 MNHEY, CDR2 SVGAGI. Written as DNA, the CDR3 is TGTGCCAGCAGTTACACACCCCGACAGGGACGCTATGGCTACACCTTC. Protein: CASSYTPRQGRYGYTF.

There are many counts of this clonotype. The CDR3 loop reads CASSLGTLFTEAFF. CDR3 nucleotide sequence: TGTGCCAGCAGCTTAGGGACATTGTTCACTGAAGCTTTCTTT. The V gene is TRBV7-2, the J gene TRBJ1-1; maybe TRBD1 (5 bases). Trimming cost V 1 base and J 4 bases, with 10 bases left between them. Per the germline V gene, CDR1 is SGHTA and CDR2 is FQGNSA. There are 14 residues in the CDR3.

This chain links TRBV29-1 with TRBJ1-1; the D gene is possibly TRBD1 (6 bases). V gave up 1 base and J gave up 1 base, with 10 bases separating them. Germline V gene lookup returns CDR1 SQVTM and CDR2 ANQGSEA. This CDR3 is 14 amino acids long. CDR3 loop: CSVEGGDTNTEAFF. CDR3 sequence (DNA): TGCAGCGTTGAAGGAGGGGACACGAACACTGAAGCTTTCTTT.